A selection of T cell receptor beta chains follows, all from one sample in a study of shared T cell receptors in the human thymus. The method was immunoSEQ multiplex PCR; TCRdb's version includes in-frame clones alone and lacks a portion of them. The sample shows approximately 580,000 clones, about 84% of them seen only once. The data were also submitted as part of a second study, on human thymus T cells.

Material: thymocytes. Receptors were obtained from a boy under two years old with a congenital heart defect. CDR3s include the opening cysteine and the closing phenylalanine or tryptophan. Each record gives: CDR3 protein, CDR3 DNA, V gene, D gene, clone size, J gene. A D gene is named only where the DNA matches it firmly. A row's size may be missing; if present it is once, few, many or a size class.

CDR3aa: CANAPSGRQGAKQTQYF
CDR3nt: TGTGCCAATGCTCCGAGTGGGCGTCAGGGGGCTAAACAGACCCAGTACTTC
v_gene: TRBV6-4
d_gene: TRBD1
abundance: NA
j_gene: TRBJ2-5

CDR3aa: CASSANPYTSGRAHEQFF
CDR3nt: TGTGCCAGCTCAGCTAACCCCTATACTAGCGGGAGGGCCCATGAGCAGTTCTTC
v_gene: TRBV18
d_gene: TRBD2
abundance: NA
j_gene: TRBJ2-1

CDR3aa: CASSYARAGYNEQFF
CDR3nt: TGTGCCAGCAGCTACGCGCGGGCGGGCTACAATGAGCAGTTCTTC
v_gene: TRBV7-9
d_gene: NA
abundance: once
j_gene: TRBJ2-1

CDR3aa: CASSLRTDRGLDEQYF
CDR3nt: TGTGCCAGCAGTCTCCGAACAGACAGGGGGTTAGATGAGCAGTACTTC
v_gene: TRBV28
d_gene: TRBD1
abundance: NA
j_gene: TRBJ2-7

CDR3aa: CASTDRGLGYEQYF
CDR3nt: TGTGCCAGCACGGACAGGGGGCTAGGATACGAGCAGTACTTC
v_gene: TRBV2
d_gene: TRBD1
abundance: NA
j_gene: TRBJ2-7

CDR3aa: CASRNRGATGELFF
CDR3nt: TGTGCCAGCAGGAACAGGGGAGCCACCGGGGAGCTGTTTTTT
v_gene: TRBV5-6
d_gene: TRBD1
abundance: NA
j_gene: TRBJ2-2

CDR3aa: CASSQDDGQGTQYF
CDR3nt: TGTGCCAGCAGCCAAGATGACGGACAAGGGACCCAGTACTTC
v_gene: TRBV4-2
d_gene: NA
abundance: once
j_gene: TRBJ2-5

CDR3aa: CASSLEDRAWGYTEAFF
CDR3nt: TGTGCCAGCAGCTTGGAGGACAGGGCATGGGGGTACACTGAAGCTTTCTTT
v_gene: TRBV5-4
d_gene: TRBD1
abundance: NA
j_gene: TRBJ1-1

CDR3aa: CASSPLFVWAGGELFF
CDR3nt: TGCGCCAGCAGCCCTTTATTCGTTTGGGCTGGCGGGGAGCTGTTTTTT
v_gene: TRBV4-3
d_gene: NA
abundance: NA
j_gene: TRBJ2-2

CDR3aa: CAWRILGLAGESGDTQYF
CDR3nt: TGTGCCTGGAGGATTCTCGGACTAGCGGGAGAGAGTGGAGATACGCAGTATTTT
v_gene: TRBV30
d_gene: TRBD2
abundance: few
j_gene: TRBJ2-3

CDR3aa: CASTPGGDSYEQYF
CDR3nt: TGTGCCAGCACCCCCGGAGGGGACAGTTACGAGCAGTACTTC
v_gene: TRBV28
d_gene: NA
abundance: few
j_gene: TRBJ2-7

CDR3aa: CASSALRVYNEQFF
CDR3nt: TGCGCCAGCAGCGCTCTGAGAGTGTACAATGAGCAGTTCTTC
v_gene: TRBV5-1
d_gene: NA
abundance: NA
j_gene: TRBJ2-1

CDR3aa: CASSLYRALPYEQYF
CDR3nt: TGTGCCAGCAGCTTATACAGGGCCCTACCCTACGAGCAGTACTTC
v_gene: TRBV6-5
d_gene: NA
abundance: NA
j_gene: TRBJ2-7

CDR3aa: CASSSGLAGGRCEQFF
CDR3nt: TGTGCCAGCAGTTCCGGACTAGCGGGAGGTAGGTGTGAGCAGTTCTTC
v_gene: TRBV6-5
d_gene: TRBD2
abundance: NA
j_gene: TRBJ2-1

CDR3aa: CASSQDQGAGEQYF
CDR3nt: TGCGCCAGCAGCCAAGATCAGGGGGCGGGGGAGCAGTACTTC
v_gene: TRBV4-3
d_gene: TRBD1
abundance: few
j_gene: TRBJ2-7

CDR3aa: CAARDSQSSYEQYF
CDR3nt: TGTGCCGCCAGGGACTCCCAGAGCTCCTACGAGCAGTACTTC
v_gene: TRBV10-3
d_gene: NA
abundance: NA
j_gene: TRBJ2-7

CDR3aa: CASSAPGAAYSNQPQHF
CDR3nt: TGTGCCAGCAGCGCCCCAGGGGCCGCCTATAGCAATCAGCCCCAGCATTTT
v_gene: TRBV7-2
d_gene: NA
abundance: NA
j_gene: TRBJ1-5

CDR3aa: CATSRDGQNTEAFF
CDR3nt: TGTGCCACCAGCAGAGATGGACAGAACACTGAAGCTTTCTTT
v_gene: TRBV15
d_gene: NA
abundance: NA
j_gene: TRBJ1-1

CDR3aa: CATSSDGLAGSYEQYF
CDR3nt: TGTGCCACCAGCTCCGATGGACTAGCGGGATCCTACGAGCAGTACTTC
v_gene: TRBV15
d_gene: TRBD2
abundance: few
j_gene: TRBJ2-7

CDR3aa: CASSFKRESSYNEQFF
CDR3nt: TGTGCCAGCAGCTTTAAGCGGGAAAGCTCCTACAATGAGCAGTTCTTC
v_gene: TRBV28
d_gene: TRBD2
abundance: NA
j_gene: TRBJ2-1